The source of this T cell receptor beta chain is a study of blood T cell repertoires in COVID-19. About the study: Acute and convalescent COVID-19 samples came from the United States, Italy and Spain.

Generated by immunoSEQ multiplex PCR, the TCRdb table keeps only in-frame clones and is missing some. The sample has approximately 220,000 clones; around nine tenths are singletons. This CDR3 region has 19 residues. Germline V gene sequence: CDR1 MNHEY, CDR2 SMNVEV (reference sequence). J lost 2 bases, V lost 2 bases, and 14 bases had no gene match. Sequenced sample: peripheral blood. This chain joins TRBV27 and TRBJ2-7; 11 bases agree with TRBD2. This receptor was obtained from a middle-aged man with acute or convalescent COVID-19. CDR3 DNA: TGTGCCAGCAGTTTAAAATCGTCGGGACTAGCGGAGCATCCCTACGAGCAGTACTTC. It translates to CASSLKSSGLAEHPYEQYF.